These 30 T cell receptor beta chains were sequenced from one sample in a study of radiotherapy plus CTLA-4 blockade in lung cancer. Here immunoSEQ multiplex PCR was the method, and the copy in TCRdb shows in-frame clones only, minus some. In the table there are around 56,000 clones, 70% to 85% of which are singletons. The sample consisted of peripheral blood, taken from a patient treated with radiotherapy plus ipilimumab. These receptors were obtained from a human donor with non-small cell lung cancer who had a complete response to radiotherapy plus ipilimumab.

This clone was detected once. The chain couples TRBV19 to TRBJ1-1, with D hard to call. Germline V gene data show CDR1 as LNHDA and CDR2 as SQIVND (reference sequence). V lost 6 bases and J lost 6, with 17 bases in between. This CDR3 has 14 amino acids. For the CDR3, the DNA is TGTGCCAGTAGCCTTCTCCGGGGAGGATCTGAAGCTTTCTTT. Its protein product is CASSLLRGGSEAFF.

For the CDR3, the DNA is TGTGCCAGCAGCTTAGGAACTAGCGGGGCCTTAGGGCAGTACGTC. Translation gives CASSLGTSGALGQYV. The genes are TRBV7-8 and TRBJ2-7; 10 nucleotides line up with TRBD2. V trimming: 1 base; J trimming: 9 bases; junction bases outside the gene matches: 9. The CDR3 loop spans 15 amino acids. Germline V gene lookup returns CDR1 SGHVS and CDR2 FQNEAQ.

The chain joins TRBV19 to TRBJ2-3; maybe TRBD1 (6 bases). Trimming shortened V by 2 bases and J by 3 bases, and 12 bases separated the two germline ends. Per germline, CDR1 LNHDA and CDR2 SQIVND (reference sequence). The CDR3 loop spans 15 amino acids. The CDR3 DNA reads TGTGCCAGTAGTATACAACAGGGTATGACAGATACGCAGTATTTT. This translates into CASSIQQGMTDTQYF.

A single count supports this clone. The chain is built from TRBV29-1 and TRBJ1-1, with D maybe TRBD1 (6 bases). The germline V gene encodes CDR1 SQVTM and CDR2 ANQGSEA. Trimming stripped 8 bases from V and 5 bases from J, with 15 bases between. CDR3 length equals 12 residues. The CDR3 DNA is TGCAGCTCCAACAGGGAGAAGACTGAAGCTTTCTTT. Amino acids: CSSNREKTEAFF.

The chain joins TRBV6-5 to TRBJ1-3; no definite D call. The V end lost 7 bases, the J end lost 0 bases, and 13 bases lay between the germline ends. The germline V gene has CDR1 MNHEY and CDR2 SVGAGI. The CDR3 extends over 15 amino acids. The CDR3 nucleotides read TGTGCCAGCATAGGGAGGGATAGCTCTGGAAACACCATATATTTT. Protein product: CASIGRDSSGNTIYF.

V and J are TRBV27 and TRBJ1-3; D perhaps matches TRBD1 (6 bases). Germline V lookup: CDR1 MNHEY, CDR2 SMNVEV (reference sequence). The CDR3 extends over 14 amino acids. V shed 6 bases and J shed 2 bases, with 11 bases lying between them. The CDR3 region is CASSYRETGNTIYF. CDR3 nucleotides: TGTGCCAGCAGCTACAGGGAAACTGGAAACACCATATATTTT.

The gene calls are TRBV5-4 and TRBJ1-4; perhaps TRBD1 as D (6 bases). V was trimmed by 5 bases and J by 7 bases, leaving 18 bases between them. CDR3 length: 15 residues. Germline CDR1 is SGHNT and CDR2 is YYREEE (reference sequence). In DNA, the CDR3 is TGTGCCAGCAGTCGTGACCAGGGGAACGGTGAAAAACTGTTTTTT. Protein product: CASSRDQGNGEKLFF. Filled out from reference TRBV5-4 and TRBJ1-4, the complete variable domain reads ETGVTQSPTHLIKTRGQQVTLRCSSQSGHNTVSWYQQALGQGPQFIFQYYREEENGRGNFPPRFSGLQFPNYSSELNVNALELDDSALYLCASSRDQGNGEKLFFGSGTQLSVL.

The CDR3 sequence is CASSPTMTDAYTF. The CDR3 DNA follows: TGTGCCAGCTCACCAACGATGACTGATGCCTACACCTTC. This chain connects TRBV18 to TRBJ1-2; D uncertain. This CDR3 contains 13 residues. Trimming stripped 2 bases from V and 10 bases from J, with 14 bases between. Germline V gives CDR1 KGHSH, CDR2 LQKENI.

The rearrangement joins TRBV10-3 to TRBJ2-5; TRBD2 matches at 9 bases. V shed 2 bases, J shed 3 bases, and the junction held 10 bases outside the gene matches. The CDR3 is made up of 17 amino acids. Germline lookup yields CDR1 ENHRY and CDR2 SYGVKD. The CDR3 region is CAISEGPGTSSEETQYF. In DNA, the CDR3 is TGTGCCATCAGTGAGGGACCCGGGACTAGCAGCGAAGAGACCCAGTACTTC.

This clone has a handful of counts. The chain has TRBV29-1 and TRBJ1-4; 12 nucleotides agree with TRBD1. The CDR3 runs to 15 residues. With 6 bases clipped from V and 5 bases from J, the junction kept 7 bases outside the gene matches. Germline V CDR1 and CDR2: SQVTM, ANQGSEA. In nucleotides, the CDR3 is TGCAGCGTCAGAGGGGACAGGGGGCGAAATGAAAAACTGTTTTTT. This encodes CSVRGDRGRNEKLFF. Full variable domain (rest looked up from reference TRBV29-1 and TRBJ1-4): SAVISQKPSRDICQRGTSLTIQCQVDSQVTMMFWYRQQPGQSLTLIATANQGSEATYESGFVIDKFPISRPNLTFSTLTVSNMSPEDSSIYLCSVRGDRGRNEKLFFGSGTQLSVL.

This chain connects TRBV19 to TRBJ1-4; D uncertain. V lost 5 bases and J lost 5, with 9 bases in between. Germline lookup yields CDR1 LNHDA and CDR2 SQIVND (reference sequence). This CDR3 comprises 13 residues. DNA of the CDR3: TGTGCCAGTAGTGGGCAGAGAAATGAAAAACTGTTTTTT. This translates into CASSGQRNEKLFF. Full variable domain (rest looked up from reference TRBV19 and TRBJ1-4): DGGITQSPKYLFRKEGQNVTLSCEQNLNHDAMYWYRQDPGQGLRLIYYSQIVNDFQKGDIAEGYSVSREKKESFPLTVTSAQKNPTAFYLCASSGQRNEKLFFGSGTQLSVL.

CDR3 sequence (DNA): TGTGCCAGCAGCACACAGGGGGCTGGGTGGACTGAAGCTTTCTTT. Protein product: CASSTQGAGWTEAFF. This sequence joins TRBV9 and TRBJ1-1, with TRBD1 identical over 9 bases. V dropped 4 bases and J dropped 5; count of bases not matched to a gene: 9. Germline V gene sequence: CDR1 SGDLS, CDR2 YYNGEE. The CDR3 contains 15 residues.

This clone was found once. The CDR3 DNA follows: TGTGCCAGTAGTAGACGACTGGTTACCTCAAACACCGGGGAGCTGTTTTTT. Translation: CASSRRLVTSNTGELFF. This sequence joins TRBV19 and TRBJ2-2; D uncertain. The CDR3 is 17 amino acids. In germline, CDR1 is LNHDA, CDR2 SQIVND (reference sequence). Trimming pared 4 bases from V and 2 bases from J, leaving 17 bases between.

This clone came up once. CDR3 region: CASSIDLVAVTYNEQFF. The CDR3 DNA reads as TGTGCCAGTAGTATAGATCTCGTAGCGGTCACCTACAATGAGCAGTTCTTC. The chain links TRBV19 to TRBJ2-1, with a possible D match to TRBD2 (6 bases). Germline CDR1 and CDR2: LNHDA and SQIVND (reference sequence). Trimming removed 0 bases from V and 2 bases from J, with 14 bases in between. The CDR3 consists of 17 residues. The whole variable domain, filled in from reference TRBV19 and TRBJ2-1, reads DGGITQSPKYLFRKEGQNVTLSCEQNLNHDAMYWYRQDPGQGLRLIYYSQIVNDFQKGDIAEGYSVSREKKESFPLTVTSAQKNPTAFYLCASSIDLVAVTYNEQFFGPGTRLTVL.

The chain recombines TRBV5-4 with TRBJ2-1; 9 bases are shared with TRBD2. Germline CDR1 is SGHNT and CDR2 is YYREEE (reference sequence). Losses at the gene ends were 4 bases for V and 8 bases for J; bases not matched to a gene: 13. This CDR3 has 16 amino acids. CDR3 in amino acids: CASSRGAGGPLDEQFF. The CDR3 coding sequence is TGTGCCAGCAGCCGAGGGGCGGGGGGGCCGTTGGATGAGCAGTTCTTC. The complete variable domain, with remaining parts taken from reference TRBV5-4 and TRBJ2-1, reads ETGVTQSPTHLIKTRGQQVTLRCSSQSGHNTVSWYQQALGQGPQFIFQYYREEENGRGNFPPRFSGLQFPNYSSELNVNALELDDSALYLCASSRGAGGPLDEQFFGPGTRLTVL.

V usage is TRBV18 and J usage is TRBJ1-2, with a possible D match to TRBD1 (6 bases). The CDR3 spans 15 residues. The germline V gene encodes CDR1 KGHSH and CDR2 LQKENI. Trimming removed 3 bases at V and 6 bases at J, with 17 bases between. CDR3 nucleotide sequence: TGTGCCAGCTCACCCACCCGGACAGTAGATGATGGCTACACCTTC. Its translation is CASSPTRTVDDGYTF.

The chain recombines TRBV5-8 with TRBJ1-6; D is perhaps TRBD1 (6 bases). This CDR3 comprises 13 residues. With 4 bases removed from V and 7 bases from J, the gap between germline ends came to 9 bases. Germline CDR1 and CDR2: SGHTS and YDEGEE. This CDR3 reads CASSNDRNSPLHF. The DNA for the CDR3 is TGTGCCAGCAGCAACGACAGGAATTCACCCCTCCACTTT.

The chain is built from TRBV10-3 and TRBJ1-1; tentative D call: TRBD1 (6 bases). This CDR3 spans 14 amino acids. Germline V lookup: CDR1 ENHRY, CDR2 SYGVKD. Trimming took 2 bases from V and 6 from J, leaving 13 bases between them. The CDR3 nucleotides are TGTGCCATCAGTGAGCGGGGGGGCGATCCTGAAGCTTTCTTT. Its translation: CAISERGGDPEAFF.

The chain couples TRBV4-3 to TRBJ2-3; 12 positions agree with TRBD2. J gave up 0 bases and V 1 base, and 11 bases lay outside the gene matches. CDR3 size: 20 residues. CDR1 LGHNA and CDR2 YSLEER come from the germline V gene. In nucleotides, the CDR3 is TGCGCCAGCAGCCAAGCCATTTTTACTAGCGGGAGGTCTAGCACAGATACGCAGTATTTT. This translates into CASSQAIFTSGRSSTDTQYF.

The gene calls are TRBV5-1 and TRBJ2-5; D remains ambiguous. The J call is in doubt because the DNA end fits TRBJ2-7 better. Germline values: CDR1 SGHRS, CDR2 YFSETQ. This CDR3 has 12 residues. The CDR3 reads CASSSTLYEQYF. The CDR3 nucleotides are TGCGCCAGCAGCTCCACCCTCTACGAGCAGTACTTC.

The V call is TRBV18, the J call TRBJ1-3, with D tentatively TRBD1 (5 bases). The V end lost 0 bases, the J end lost 0 bases, and 12 bases lay between the germline ends. This CDR3 contains 17 residues. CDR1 and CDR2 from the germline V gene are KGHSH and LQKENI. The CDR3 loop is CASSPPPAGISGNTIYF. The DNA for the CDR3 is TGTGCCAGCTCACCACCACCGGCAGGGATCTCTGGAAACACCATATATTTT.

The chain joins TRBV18 to TRBJ1-1, with 8 bases identical to TRBD1. Germline values: CDR1 KGHSH, CDR2 LQKENI. V dropped 5 bases and J dropped 5; count of bases not matched to a gene: 7. The CDR3 spans 14 residues. The CDR3 loop is CASSAGQGGTEAFF. Written as DNA, the CDR3 is TGTGCCAGCTCAGCAGGACAGGGAGGGACTGAAGCTTTCTTT.

This clone was observed once. The chain has TRBV7-2 and TRBJ1-2; no clear D. The V end was cut by 3 bases, the J end by 7 bases, with 15 bases between. This CDR3 has 14 amino acids. Germline CDR1 SGHTA, CDR2 FQGNSA. CDR3 sequence reads: CASSLTGGPSGYTF. Written as DNA, the CDR3 is TGTGCCAGCAGCTTGACGGGAGGGCCGAGTGGCTACACCTTC.

The genes are TRBV28 and TRBJ2-1, with D perhaps TRBD1 (5 bases). Germline values: CDR1 MDHEN, CDR2 SYDVKM. V was shortened by 7 bases and J by 6 bases, with 16 bases between the two germline ends. The CDR3 has 14 residues. The DNA of the CDR3 is TGTGCCAGCAAACAGGACATACGGATCAATGAGCAGTTCTTC. This sequence encodes CASKQDIRINEQFF. Looking up the rest from reference TRBV28 and TRBJ2-1 gives the full variable domain: DVKVTQSSRYLVKRTGEKVFLECVQDMDHENMFWYRQDPGLGLRLIYFSYDVKMKEKGDIPEGYSVSREKKERFSLILESASTNQTSMYLCASKQDIRINEQFFGPGTRLTVL.

The chain joins TRBV18 to TRBJ2-7; 10 bases align to TRBD2. Looked up from germline, CDR1 is KGHSH and CDR2 is LQKENI. CDR3 length: 15 residues. After removal of 4 bases from V and 2 bases from J, the junction contained 5 bases not matched to a gene. The DNA of the CDR3 is TGTGCCAGCTCACGTAGCGGGGGGTCCACCTACGAGCAGTACTTC. Protein sequence: CASSRSGGSTYEQYF.

This chain uses TRBV7-2 with TRBJ2-4; 8 bases match TRBD2. Germline values: CDR1 SGHTA, CDR2 FQGNSA. This CDR3 region has 17 residues. Losses at the gene ends were 1 base for V and 0 bases for J; bases not matched to a gene: 5. CDR3: CASSLGSGDLAKNIQYF. CDR3 DNA sequence: TGTGCCAGCAGCTTAGGTAGCGGGGATCTAGCCAAAAACATTCAGTACTTC.

V gene TRBV2 combines with J gene TRBJ1-5; D is unresolved. The V end was cut by 7 bases, the J end by 1 base, with 8 bases between. In germline, CDR1 is SNHLY, CDR2 FYNNEI. CDR3 length: 13 residues. The CDR3 DNA reads TGTGCCAGCAAAGGAGAGAGCAATCAGCCCCAGCATTTT. Its translation is CASKGESNQPQHF.

This rearrangement joins TRBV5-1 to TRBJ2-3; D might be TRBD1 (5 bases). Trimming pared 4 bases from V and 2 bases from J, leaving 8 bases between. From germline, CDR1 is SGHRS and CDR2 YFSETQ. This CDR3 region has 13 residues. CDR3 protein: CASSTDTTDTQYF. CDR3 coding DNA: TGCGCCAGCAGCACGGACACCACAGATACGCAGTATTTT. Together with reference TRBV5-1 and TRBJ2-3, the CDR3 gives the full variable domain: KAGVTQTPRYLIKTRGQQVTLSCSPISGHRSVSWYQQTPGQGLQFLFEYFSETQRNKGNFPGRFSGRQFSNSRSEMNVSTLELGDSALYLCASSTDTTDTQYFGPGTRLTVL.

The V and J genes are TRBV28 and TRBJ2-6; 7 bases line up with TRBD1. Germline V gene sequence: CDR1 MDHEN, CDR2 SYDVKM. The ends lost 9 bases at V and 0 bases at J; junction bases unmatched: 11. The length of the CDR3 is 17 residues. As DNA, the CDR3 is TGTGCCAGTCTTGGGGACAGTGGGGGCTCTGGGGCCAACGTCCTGACTTTC. This sequence encodes CASLGDSGGSGANVLTF.

The chain combines TRBV6-5 with TRBJ1-1; 7 bases are shared with TRBD1. V dropped 5 bases and J dropped 4; count of bases not matched to a gene: 7. Germline-derived CDR1 and CDR2 are MNHEY and SVGAGI. The CDR3 is 14 amino acids. The CDR3 DNA reads TGTGCCAGCAGTCTCGACAGGGCCTTCACTGAAGCTTTCTTT. Translation: CASSLDRAFTEAFF.